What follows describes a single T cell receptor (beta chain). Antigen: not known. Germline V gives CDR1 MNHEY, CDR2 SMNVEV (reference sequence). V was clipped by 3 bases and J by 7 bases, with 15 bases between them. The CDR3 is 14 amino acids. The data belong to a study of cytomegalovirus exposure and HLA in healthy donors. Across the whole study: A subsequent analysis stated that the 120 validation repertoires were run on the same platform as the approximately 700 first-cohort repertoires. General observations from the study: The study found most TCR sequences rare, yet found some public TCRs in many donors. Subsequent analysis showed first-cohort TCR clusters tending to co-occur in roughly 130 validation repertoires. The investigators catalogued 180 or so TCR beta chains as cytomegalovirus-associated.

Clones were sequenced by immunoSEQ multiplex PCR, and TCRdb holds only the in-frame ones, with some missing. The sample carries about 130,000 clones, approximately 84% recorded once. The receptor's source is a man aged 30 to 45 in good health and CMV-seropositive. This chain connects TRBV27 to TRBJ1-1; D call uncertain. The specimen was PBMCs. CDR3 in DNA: TGTGCCAGCAGTTTCGGCGCGGGAGGCAGTGAAGCTTTCTTT. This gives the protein CASSFGAGGSEAFF.